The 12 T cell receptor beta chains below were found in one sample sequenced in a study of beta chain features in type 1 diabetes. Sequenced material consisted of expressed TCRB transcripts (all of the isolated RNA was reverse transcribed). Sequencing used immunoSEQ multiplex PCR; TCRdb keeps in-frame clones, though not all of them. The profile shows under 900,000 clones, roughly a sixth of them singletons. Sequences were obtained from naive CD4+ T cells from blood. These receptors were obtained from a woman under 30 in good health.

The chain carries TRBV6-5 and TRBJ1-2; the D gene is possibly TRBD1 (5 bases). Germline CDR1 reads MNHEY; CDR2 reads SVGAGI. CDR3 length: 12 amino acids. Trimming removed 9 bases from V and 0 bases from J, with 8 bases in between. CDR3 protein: CASSTANYGYTF. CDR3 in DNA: TGTGCCAGTTCGACAGCTAACTATGGCTACACCTTC.

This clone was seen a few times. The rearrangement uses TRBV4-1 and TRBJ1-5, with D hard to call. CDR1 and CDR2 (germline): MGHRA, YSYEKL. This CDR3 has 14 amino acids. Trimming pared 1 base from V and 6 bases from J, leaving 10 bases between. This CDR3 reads CASSQGSSVQPQHF. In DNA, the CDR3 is TGCGCCAGCAGCCAAGGTTCCTCAGTTCAGCCCCAGCATTTT.

CDR3 DNA: TGCGCCAGCAGCCAAGATTTTGTGGGCCACCCCTACAATGAGCAGTTCTTC. Translated: CASSQDFVGHPYNEQFF. This chain uses TRBV4-3 with TRBJ2-1; D not certain. Between the trimmed V and J ends, which lost 0 bases and 2 bases, there was a span of 14 bases. The CDR3 is made up of 17 amino acids. The germline gives CDR1 LGHNA, CDR2 YSLEER.

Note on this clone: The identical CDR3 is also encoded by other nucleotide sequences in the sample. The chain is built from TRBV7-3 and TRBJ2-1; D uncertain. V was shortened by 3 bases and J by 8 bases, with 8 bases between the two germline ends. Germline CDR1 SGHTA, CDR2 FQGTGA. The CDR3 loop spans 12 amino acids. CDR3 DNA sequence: TGTGCCAGCAGCTTGAGTGGGGATGAGCAGTTCTTC. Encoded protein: CASSLSGDEQFF.

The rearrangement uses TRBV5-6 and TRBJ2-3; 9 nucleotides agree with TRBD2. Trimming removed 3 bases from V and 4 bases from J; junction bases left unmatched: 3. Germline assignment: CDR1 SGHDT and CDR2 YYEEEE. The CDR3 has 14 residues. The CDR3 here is CASSSLAGSDTQYF. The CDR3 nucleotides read TGTGCCAGCAGCTCGCTAGCGGGGTCAGATACGCAGTATTTT.

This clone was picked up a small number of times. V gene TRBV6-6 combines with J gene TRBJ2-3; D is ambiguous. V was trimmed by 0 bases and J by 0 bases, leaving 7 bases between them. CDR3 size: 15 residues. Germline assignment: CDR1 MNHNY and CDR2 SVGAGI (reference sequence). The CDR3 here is CASSYSTPSTDTQYF. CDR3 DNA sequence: TGTGCCAGCAGTTACTCTACACCTAGCACAGATACGCAGTATTTT.

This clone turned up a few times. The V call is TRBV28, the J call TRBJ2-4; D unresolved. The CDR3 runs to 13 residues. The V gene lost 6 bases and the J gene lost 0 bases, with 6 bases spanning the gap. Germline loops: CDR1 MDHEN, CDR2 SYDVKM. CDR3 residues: CASRKVAKNIQYF. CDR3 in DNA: TGTGCCAGCAGGAAAGTAGCCAAAAACATTCAGTACTTC.

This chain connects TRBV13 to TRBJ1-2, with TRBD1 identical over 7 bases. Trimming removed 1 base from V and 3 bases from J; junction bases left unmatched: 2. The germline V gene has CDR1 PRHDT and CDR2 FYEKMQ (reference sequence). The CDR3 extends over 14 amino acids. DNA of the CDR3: TGTGCCAGCAGCTTAGTAGGGGGCGACTATGGCTACACCTTC. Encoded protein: CASSLVGGDYGYTF.

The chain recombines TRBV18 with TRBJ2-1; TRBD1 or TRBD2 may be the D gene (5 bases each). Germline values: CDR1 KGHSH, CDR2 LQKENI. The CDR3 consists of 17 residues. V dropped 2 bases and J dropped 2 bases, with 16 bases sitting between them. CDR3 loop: CASSPMTGTITYNEQFF. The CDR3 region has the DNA TGTGCCAGCTCACCAATGACCGGGACGATAACCTACAATGAGCAGTTCTTC.

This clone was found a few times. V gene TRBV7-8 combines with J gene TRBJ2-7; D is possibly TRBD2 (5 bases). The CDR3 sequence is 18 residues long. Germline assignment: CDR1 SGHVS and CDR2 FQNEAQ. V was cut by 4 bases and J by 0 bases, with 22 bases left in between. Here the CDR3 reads CASSSTRVRTGSSYEQYF. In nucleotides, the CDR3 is TGTGCCAGCAGCTCAACAAGAGTCCGGACTGGAAGCTCCTACGAGCAGTACTTC.

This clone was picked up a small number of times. The CDR3 loop reads CASSLSGSGNEQYF. As DNA, the CDR3 is TGTGCCAGCAGCCTTAGCGGGAGTGGGAACGAGCAGTACTTC. This chain uses TRBV7-2 with TRBJ2-5; 9 bases line up with TRBD2. The better agreement between TRBJ2-7 and the DNA end casts doubt on the J call. Germline V gene sequence: CDR1 SGHTA, CDR2 FQGNSA. This CDR3 contains 14 residues.

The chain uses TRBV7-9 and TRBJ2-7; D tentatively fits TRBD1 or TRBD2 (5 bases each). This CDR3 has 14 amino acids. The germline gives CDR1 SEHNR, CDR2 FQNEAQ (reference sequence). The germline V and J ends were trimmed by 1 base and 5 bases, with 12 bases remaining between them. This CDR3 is CASSLERGTDEQYF. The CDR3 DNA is TGTGCCAGCAGCTTAGAGAGGGGAACTGACGAGCAGTACTTC.